This is a list of T cell receptor beta chains from one sample in a study of blood T cell repertoires in COVID-19. Measured with immunoSEQ multiplex PCR; TCRdb has only the in-frame clones, and not every one. The sample shows just over 250,000 clones, roughly 86% of them seen only once. What was sequenced was peripheral blood. These TCRs come from a middle-aged man who had recovered from COVID-19. Both conserved end residues are part of each CDR3. Each record gives: CDR3 protein, CDR3 DNA, CDR3 length, V gene, J gene, D gene, clone size. A D gene is named only where the DNA matches it firmly. Clone size is given for some rows only: seen once, a few or many times, or a class if the clone is expanded.

CDR3 protein: CASTGLAGYNEQFF
CDR3 DNA: TGTGCCAGTACCGGACTAGCGGGTTACAATGAGCAGTTCTTC
CDR3 length: 14
V gene: TRBV19
J gene: TRBJ2-1
D gene: TRBD2
clone size: once

CDR3 protein: CASSIDRYGSSGYEQYF
CDR3 DNA: TGTGCCAGTAGTATAGATCGGTACGGGAGTTCAGGCTACGAGCAGTACTTC
CDR3 length: 17
V gene: TRBV19
J gene: TRBJ2-7
D gene: NA
clone size: NA

CDR3 protein: CASSRQGRGSPLHF
CDR3 DNA: TGTGCCAGCAGCCGCCAGGGGAGGGGTTCACCCCTCCACTTT
CDR3 length: 14
V gene: TRBV27
J gene: TRBJ1-6
D gene: NA
clone size: once

CDR3 protein: CASSLGGVQLGELFF
CDR3 DNA: TGTGCCAGCAGCTTGGGAGGAGTCCAACTCGGGGAGCTGTTTTTT
CDR3 length: 15
V gene: TRBV7-2
J gene: TRBJ2-2
D gene: NA
clone size: NA

CDR3 protein: CASSPKGGGFFNEQFF
CDR3 DNA: TGTGCCAGCAGCCCCAAGGGGGGGGGCTTCTTTAATGAGCAGTTCTTC
CDR3 length: 16
V gene: TRBV7-9
J gene: TRBJ2-1
D gene: NA
clone size: NA

CDR3 protein: CASSSQNYGYTF
CDR3 DNA: TGTGCCAGCAGTTCACAGAACTATGGCTACACCTTC
CDR3 length: 12
V gene: TRBV6-5
J gene: TRBJ1-2
D gene: NA
clone size: once

CDR3 protein: CSAPGFEQYF
CDR3 DNA: TGCAGCGCTCCAGGGTTCGAGCAGTACTTC
CDR3 length: 10
V gene: TRBV29-1
J gene: TRBJ2-7
D gene: NA
clone size: NA

CDR3 protein: CASSKGLLNTGELFF
CDR3 DNA: TGTGCCAGCAGCAAGGGACTACTGAACACCGGGGAGCTGTTTTTT
CDR3 length: 15
V gene: TRBV7-3
J gene: TRBJ2-2
D gene: TRBD2
clone size: NA

CDR3 protein: CASREGLSYEQYF
CDR3 DNA: TGTGCCTCCCGGGAGGGGCTCTCCTACGAGCAGTACTTC
CDR3 length: 13
V gene: TRBV7-2
J gene: TRBJ2-7
D gene: TRBD2
clone size: NA

CDR3 protein: CASSRGGGTYNEQFF
CDR3 DNA: TGTGCCAGCAGCCGCGGGGGGGGGACCTACAATGAGCAGTTCTTC
CDR3 length: 15
V gene: TRBV7-8
J gene: TRBJ2-1
D gene: TRBD2
clone size: NA